The 10 T cell receptor beta chains presented below share a single source sample, sequenced in a study of T cell changes during pregnancy in multiple sclerosis. Some clones are missing from TCRdb's copy, which holds only in-frame ones; the method was immunoSEQ multiplex PCR. The repertoire has fewer than 140,000 clones, about nine tenths of them found once; the top ten carry less than 2%. The material sequenced was peripheral blood, taken after pregnancy. These receptors all come from a female donor with multiple sclerosis, enrolled in a pregnancy study.

The chain links TRBV21-1 to TRBJ1-3. TRBV21-1 has pseudogene status. This CDR3 has 16 amino acids. CDR3 in amino acids: CASSKYWGGKGNTIYF. CDR3 bases: TGTGCCAGCAGCAAATACTGGGGGGGCAAAGGAAACACCATATATTTT.

The gene calls are TRBV5-1 and TRBJ2-1; a possible D gene is TRBD2 (6 bases). CDR1 and CDR2 (germline): SGHRS, YFSETQ. This CDR3 is built from 15 residues. Between the trimmed V and J ends, which lost 4 bases and 4 bases, there was a span of 15 bases. Here the CDR3 reads CASSPRSGVYNEQFF. In nucleotides, the CDR3 is TGCGCCAGCAGCCCTCGGTCGGGGGTATACAATGAGCAGTTCTTC.

The gene calls are TRBV28 and TRBJ1-5, with 7 bases that match TRBD1. Germline CDR1 and CDR2: MDHEN and SYDVKM. The CDR3 runs 14 residues. The V gene end was trimmed by 6 bases and the J gene end by 7 bases; junction bases not matched to a gene: 9. The CDR3 loop reads CASRPTGDNQPQHF. For the CDR3, the DNA is TGTGCCAGCAGACCTACAGGGGACAACCAGCCCCAGCATTTT.

This clone was detected only once. The rearrangement uses TRBV7-6 and TRBJ2-3; no reliable D call. The CDR3 is 16 residues long. Looked up from germline, CDR1 is SGHVS and CDR2 is FNYEAQ. The V end was cut by 1 base, the J end by 3 bases, with 14 bases between. In DNA form, the CDR3 reads TGTGCCAGCAGCTTAGGACCAACCTCGGGTACAGATACGCAGTATTTT. Translation gives CASSLGPTSGTDTQYF.

This CDR3 is CASSPTVYQETQYF. CDR3 nucleotides: TGTGCCAGCTCCCCGACAGTCTACCAAGAGACCCAGTACTTC. The chain couples TRBV18 to TRBJ2-5; D is perhaps TRBD1 (5 bases). The length of the CDR3 is 14 residues. Germline loops: CDR1 KGHSH, CDR2 LQKENI. Trimming stripped 6 bases from V and 0 bases from J, with 11 bases between. Drawing the rest from reference TRBV18 and TRBJ2-5, the complete variable domain is NAGVMQNPRHLVRRRGQEARLRCSPMKGHSHVYWYRQLPEEGLKFMVYLQKENIIDESGMPKERFSAEFPKEGPSILRIQQVVRGDSAAYFCASSPTVYQETQYFGPGTRLLVL.

The CDR3 nucleotides are TGTGCCTGGAAGGGGGGGGACTATGGCTACACCTTC. Its translation: CAWKGGDYGYTF. The rearrangement joins TRBV30 to TRBJ1-2, with TRBD1 as a possible D gene (6 bases). The V end was cut by 4 bases, the J end by 3 bases, with 9 bases between. The CDR3 contains 12 residues. CDR1 is GTSNPN and CDR2 is SVGIG in the germline V gene (reference sequence). The full variable domain, in which reference TRBV30 and TRBJ1-2 provide the parts outside the CDR3, is SQTIHQWPATLVQPVGSPLSLECTVEGTSNPNLYWYRQAAGRGLQLLFYSVGIGQISSEVPQNLSASRPQDRQFILSSKKLLLSDSGFYLCAWKGGDYGYTFGSGTRLTVV.

This chain links TRBV7-9 with TRBJ2-7, with D unclear. Trimming left V 4 bases short and J 0 bases short, with 7 bases between. CDR1 SEHNR and CDR2 FQNEAQ come from the germline V gene (reference sequence). The CDR3 is 13 amino acids. The CDR3 loop reads CASSSSSSYEQYF. For the CDR3, the DNA is TGTGCCAGCAGCTCAAGTAGCTCCTACGAGCAGTACTTC. Looking up the rest from reference TRBV7-9 and TRBJ2-7 gives the full variable domain: DTGVSQNPRHKITKRGQNVTFRCDPISEHNRLYWYRQTLGQGPEFLTYFQNEAQLEKSRLLSDRFSAERPKGSFSTLEIQRTEQGDSAMYLCASSSSSSYEQYFGPGTRLTVT.

The sample holds a few counts of this clone. The rearrangement uses TRBV14 and TRBJ1-1; D not resolved. The germline gives CDR1 SGHDN, CDR2 FVKESK. This CDR3 has 13 amino acids. V was pared by 6 bases and J by 3 bases, with 11 bases between. The CDR3 loop reads CASRVQKHTEAFF. The CDR3 DNA reads TGTGCCAGCAGGGTACAGAAGCACACTGAAGCTTTCTTT.

This chain uses TRBV4-1 with TRBJ1-4; 10 nucleotides line up with TRBD1. V lost 0 bases and J lost 2; bases outside the gene matches: 6. The CDR3 length is 18 residues. Germline V gives CDR1 MGHRA, CDR2 YSYEKL. CDR3 loop: CASSQDPGQGFTNEKLFF. The CDR3 DNA is TGCGCCAGCAGCCAAGATCCGGGACAGGGGTTTACTAATGAAAAACTGTTTTTT.

DNA of the CDR3: TGTGCCAGCAGCTTGGAGCGGGTGAGCTACAATGAGCAGTTCTTC. Its translation: CASSLERVSYNEQFF. The chain is built from TRBV5-4 and TRBJ2-1; a weak D match, TRBD2 (6 bases). CDR1 is SGHNT and CDR2 is YYREEE in the germline V gene (reference sequence). Trimming left V 0 bases short and J 3 bases short, with 10 bases between. This CDR3 is built from 15 residues. Combining the CDR3 with reference TRBV5-4 and TRBJ2-1 gives the whole variable domain ETGVTQSPTHLIKTRGQQVTLRCSSQSGHNTVSWYQQALGQGPQFIFQYYREEENGRGNFPPRFSGLQFPNYSSELNVNALELDDSALYLCASSLERVSYNEQFFGPGTRLTVL.